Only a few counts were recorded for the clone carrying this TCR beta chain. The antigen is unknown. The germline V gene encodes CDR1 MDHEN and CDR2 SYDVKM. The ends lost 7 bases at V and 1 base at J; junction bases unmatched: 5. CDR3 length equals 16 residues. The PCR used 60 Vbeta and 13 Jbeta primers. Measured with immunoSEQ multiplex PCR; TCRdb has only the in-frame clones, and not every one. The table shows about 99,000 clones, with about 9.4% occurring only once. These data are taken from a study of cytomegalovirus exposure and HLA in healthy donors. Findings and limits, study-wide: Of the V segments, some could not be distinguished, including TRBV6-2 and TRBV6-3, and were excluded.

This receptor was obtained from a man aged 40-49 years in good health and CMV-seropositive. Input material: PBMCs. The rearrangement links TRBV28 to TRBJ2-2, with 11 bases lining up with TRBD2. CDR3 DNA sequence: TGTGCCAGCATCCCCGGGACTAGCGGGAACACCGGGGAGCTGTTTTTT. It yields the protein CASIPGTSGNTGELFF.